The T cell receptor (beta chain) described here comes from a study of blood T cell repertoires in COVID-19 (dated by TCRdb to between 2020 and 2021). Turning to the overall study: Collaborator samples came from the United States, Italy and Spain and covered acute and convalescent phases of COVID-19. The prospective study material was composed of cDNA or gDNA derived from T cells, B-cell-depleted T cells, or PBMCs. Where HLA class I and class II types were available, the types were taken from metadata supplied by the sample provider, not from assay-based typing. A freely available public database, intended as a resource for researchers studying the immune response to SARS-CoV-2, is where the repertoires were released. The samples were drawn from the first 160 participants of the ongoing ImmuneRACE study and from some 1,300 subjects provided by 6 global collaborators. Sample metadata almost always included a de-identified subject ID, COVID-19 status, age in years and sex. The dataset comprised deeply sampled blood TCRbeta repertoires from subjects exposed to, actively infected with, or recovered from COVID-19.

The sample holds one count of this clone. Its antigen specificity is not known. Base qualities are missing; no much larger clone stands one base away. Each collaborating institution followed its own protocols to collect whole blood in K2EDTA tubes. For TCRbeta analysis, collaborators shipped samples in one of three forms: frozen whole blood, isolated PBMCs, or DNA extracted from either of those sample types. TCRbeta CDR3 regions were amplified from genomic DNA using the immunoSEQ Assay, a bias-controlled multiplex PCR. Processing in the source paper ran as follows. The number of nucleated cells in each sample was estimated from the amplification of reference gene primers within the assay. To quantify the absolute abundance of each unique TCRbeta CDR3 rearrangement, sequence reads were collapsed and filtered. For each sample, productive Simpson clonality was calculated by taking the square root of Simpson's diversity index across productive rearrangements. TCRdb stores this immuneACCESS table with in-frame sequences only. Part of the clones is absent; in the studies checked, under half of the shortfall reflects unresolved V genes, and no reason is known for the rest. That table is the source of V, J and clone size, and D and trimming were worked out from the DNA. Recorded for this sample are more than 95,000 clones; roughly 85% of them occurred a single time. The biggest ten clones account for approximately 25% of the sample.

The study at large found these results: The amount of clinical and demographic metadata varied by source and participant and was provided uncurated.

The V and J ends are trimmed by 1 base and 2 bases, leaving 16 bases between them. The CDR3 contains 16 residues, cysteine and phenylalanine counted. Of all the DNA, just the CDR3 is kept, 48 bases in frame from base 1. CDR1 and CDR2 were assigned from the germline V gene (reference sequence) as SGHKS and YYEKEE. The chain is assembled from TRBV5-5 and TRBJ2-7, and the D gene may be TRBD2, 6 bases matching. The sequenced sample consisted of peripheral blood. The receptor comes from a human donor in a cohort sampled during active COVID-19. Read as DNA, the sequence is TGTGCCAGCAGCTTGTATGTTTCGGGGGTCACCTACGAGCAGTACTTC. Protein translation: CASSLYVSGVTYEQYF.